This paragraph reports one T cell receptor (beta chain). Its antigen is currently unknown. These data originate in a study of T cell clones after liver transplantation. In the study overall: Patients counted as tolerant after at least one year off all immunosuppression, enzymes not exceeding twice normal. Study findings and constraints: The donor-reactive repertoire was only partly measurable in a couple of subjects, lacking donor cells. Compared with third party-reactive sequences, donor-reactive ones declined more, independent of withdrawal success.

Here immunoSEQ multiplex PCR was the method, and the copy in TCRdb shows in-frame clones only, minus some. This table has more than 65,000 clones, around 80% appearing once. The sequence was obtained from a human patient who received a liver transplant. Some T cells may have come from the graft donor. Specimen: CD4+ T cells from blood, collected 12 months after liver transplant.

DNA of the CDR3: TGTGCCTGGAGTGTTGGGACTAGCGGGGGGAAGTACCAAGAGACCCAGTACTTC. Its translation is CAWSVGTSGGKYQETQYF. The gene calls are TRBV30 and TRBJ2-5; 15 nucleotides match TRBD2. V gave up 0 bases and J gave up 0 bases; unmatched junction bases: 5. CDR1 and CDR2 from the germline V gene are GTSNPN and SVGIG (reference sequence). The CDR3 contains 18 residues.